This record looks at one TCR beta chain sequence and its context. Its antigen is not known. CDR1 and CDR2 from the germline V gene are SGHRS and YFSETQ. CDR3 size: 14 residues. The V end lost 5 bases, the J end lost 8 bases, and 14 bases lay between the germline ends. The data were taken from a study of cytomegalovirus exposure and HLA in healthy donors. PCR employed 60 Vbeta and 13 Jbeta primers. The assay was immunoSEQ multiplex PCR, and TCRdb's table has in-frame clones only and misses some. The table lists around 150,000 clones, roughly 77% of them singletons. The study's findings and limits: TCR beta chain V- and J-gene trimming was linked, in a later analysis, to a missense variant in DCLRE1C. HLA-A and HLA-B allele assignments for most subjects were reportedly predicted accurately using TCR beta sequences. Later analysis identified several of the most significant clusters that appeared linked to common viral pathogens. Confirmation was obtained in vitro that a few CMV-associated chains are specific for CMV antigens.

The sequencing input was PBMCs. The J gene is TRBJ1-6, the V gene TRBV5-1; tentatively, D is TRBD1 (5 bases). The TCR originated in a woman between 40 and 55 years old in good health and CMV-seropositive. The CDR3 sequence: CASSSFGDYSPLHF. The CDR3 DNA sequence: TGCGCCAGCAGTTCCTTCGGGGACTATTCACCCCTCCACTTT.